The 27 T cell receptor beta chains below come from one sample, sequenced in a study of blood T cell repertoires in COVID-19. The table came from immunoSEQ multiplex PCR; TCRdb's copy has only in-frame clones and leaves some out. The sample records approximately 150,000 clones, 60% to 85% being singletons. The sequenced material came from peripheral blood. All receptors come from a woman between 55 and 75 years old with COVID-19, enrolled during active disease.

The sample holds a few counts of this clone. The rearrangement joins TRBV7-9 to TRBJ1-3; D is unclear. V was trimmed by 2 bases and J by 0 bases, leaving 17 bases between them. The CDR3 extends over 18 amino acids. CDR1 SEHNR and CDR2 FQNEAQ come from the germline V gene (reference sequence). The CDR3 protein is CASSLFFGGPISGNTIYF. As DNA, the CDR3 is TGTGCCAGCAGCTTATTTTTCGGAGGACCGATCTCTGGAAACACCATATATTTT.

The chain links TRBV12-3 or TRBV12-4 to TRBJ2-3, with D unresolved. V was pared by 2 bases and J by 8 bases, with 8 bases between. This CDR3 is 12 amino acids long. CDR3: CASSLHVGTQYF. In DNA form, the CDR3 reads TGTGCCAGCAGTTTACACGTCGGTACGCAGTATTTT.

The chain has TRBV18 and TRBJ2-7, with D possibly being TRBD2 (6 bases). The ends were cut back, 6 bases at V and 2 bases at J, with 17 bases in the middle. This CDR3 region has 15 residues. The V gene's germline CDR1 is KGHSH and CDR2 LQKENI. CDR3: CASSLEVEGPYEQYF. CDR3 bases: TGTGCCAGCTCTCTCGAGGTGGAGGGTCCCTACGAGCAGTACTTC.

The V and J genes are TRBV28 and TRBJ1-2; D is possibly TRBD1 (5 bases). CDR1 is MDHEN and CDR2 is SYDVKM in the germline V gene. V was cut by 11 bases and J by 4 bases, with 20 bases left in between. The CDR3 loop spans 14 amino acids. The CDR3 sequence is CASRGSDLSYGYTF. CDR3 DNA sequence: TGTGCCTCCCGGGGGAGCGACCTCTCCTATGGCTACACCTTC.

This clone was picked up many times. The rearrangement links TRBV27 to TRBJ1-1, with D uncertain. This CDR3 is built from 15 residues. CDR1 is MNHEY and CDR2 is SMNVEV in the germline V gene (reference sequence). The germline V and J ends were trimmed by 3 bases and 1 base, with 12 bases remaining between them. CDR3 sequence reads: CASSLRVLGNTEAFF. For the CDR3, the DNA is TGTGCCAGCAGTTTGCGGGTATTGGGGAACACTGAAGCTTTCTTT.

V usage is TRBV6-5 and J usage is TRBJ2-4, with 7 bases aligning to TRBD1. The CDR3 runs to 15 residues. Germline lookup yields CDR1 MNHEY and CDR2 SVGAGI. The V segment lost 6 bases and the J segment 5 bases; nucleotides outside the gene matches: 10. The CDR3 sequence is CASRGDRSAQNIQYF. In DNA, the CDR3 is TGTGCCAGCAGGGGGGACAGATCCGCTCAAAACATTCAGTACTTC.

This clone was found once. This chain uses TRBV24-1 with TRBJ2-1; 16 nucleotides match TRBD2. Per the germline V gene, CDR1 is KGHDR and CDR2 is SFDVKD. This CDR3 has 21 amino acids. Unmatched junction bases numbered 11, after V lost 4 bases and J lost 0 bases. The DNA for the CDR3 is TGTGCCACCAGTGACCCCGGGACTAGCGGGAGGGCTTCATTCTCCTACAATGAGCAGTTCTTC. Translation: CATSDPGTSGRASFSYNEQFF.

The rearrangement uses TRBV7-3 and TRBJ1-1; D gene uncertain. CDR1 and CDR2 from the germline V gene are SGHTA and FQGTGA. V lost 3 bases, J lost 5 bases, and 10 bases lay in between. CDR3 length equals 13 residues. CDR3: CASSFAWRTEAFF. CDR3 nucleotides: TGTGCCAGCAGCTTCGCGTGGAGGACTGAAGCTTTCTTT.

This sequence joins TRBV5-1 and TRBJ2-7; 10 bases fit TRBD1. With V trimmed by 1 base and J by 5 bases, 9 bases remained unmatched. CDR1 SGHRS and CDR2 YFSETQ come from the germline V gene. The CDR3 consists of 16 residues. For the CDR3, the DNA is TGCGCCAGCAGCTTGTTATCGACAGGGGGCTTCCACGAGCAGTACTTC. It encodes CASSLLSTGGFHEQYF. The variable domain in full, with the rest retrieved from reference TRBV5-1 and TRBJ2-7, is KAGVTQTPRYLIKTRGQQVTLSCSPISGHRSVSWYQQTPGQGLQFLFEYFSETQRNKGNFPGRFSGRQFSNSRSEMNVSTLELGDSALYLCASSLLSTGGFHEQYFGPGTRLTVT.

This clone was detected only a few times. This CDR3 is CASSVGGQNTEAFF. As DNA, the CDR3 is TGTGCCAGCAGTGTTGGGGGACAGAACACTGAAGCTTTCTTT. V gene TRBV2 combines with J gene TRBJ1-1; tentatively, D is TRBD1 (6 bases). The CDR3 covers 14 residues. The V gene lost 4 bases and the J gene lost 1 base, with 10 bases spanning the gap. The germline CDR1 and CDR2 sequences are SNHLY and FYNNEI.

The chain uses TRBV5-4 and TRBJ2-5, with 8 positions matching TRBD1. J gave up 2 bases and V 5 bases, and 2 bases lay outside the gene matches. The CDR3 length is 13 residues. The germline gives CDR1 SGHNT, CDR2 YYREEE (reference sequence). Here the CDR3 reads CASRRTGQETQYF. CDR3 in DNA: TGTGCCAGCAGGCGGACAGGGCAAGAGACCCAGTACTTC.

This chain links TRBV7-3 with TRBJ2-5, with no clear D. The length of the CDR3 is 14 residues. Germline CDR1 reads SGHTA; CDR2 reads FQGTGA. V was trimmed by 2 bases and J by 0 bases, leaving 7 bases between them. CDR3 sequence reads: CASSLQANQETQYF. The CDR3 bases are TGTGCCAGCAGCTTACAGGCTAACCAAGAGACCCAGTACTTC.

The genes are TRBV28 and TRBJ1-1, with no clear D. V was clipped by 2 bases and J by 1 base, with 8 bases between them. The CDR3 contains 14 residues. CDR1 and CDR2 (germline): MDHEN, SYDVKM. CDR3 region: CASSLGTSNTEAFF. The CDR3 nucleotides read TGTGCCAGCAGTTTAGGCACATCGAACACTGAAGCTTTCTTT. Supplemented by reference TRBV28 and TRBJ1-1, the full variable domain reads DVKVTQSSRYLVKRTGEKVFLECVQDMDHENMFWYRQDPGLGLRLIYFSYDVKMKEKGDIPEGYSVSREKKERFSLILESASTNQTSMYLCASSLGTSNTEAFFGQGTRLTVV.

This chain links TRBV5-1 with TRBJ1-2, with TRBD1 matching 9 bases. This CDR3 has 14 amino acids. Trimming removed 3 bases from V and 7 bases from J; junction bases left unmatched: 7. The germline V gene has CDR1 SGHRS and CDR2 YFSETQ. CDR3 nucleotides: TGCGCCAGCAGCTGGACAGGGGCCGGGAGTGGCTACACCTTC. This translates into CASSWTGAGSGYTF.

The gene calls are TRBV9 and TRBJ2-3; 7 bases line up with TRBD2. The CDR3 totals 15 residues. V shed 4 bases, J shed 6 bases, and the junction held 11 bases outside the gene matches. Germline CDR1 reads SGDLS; CDR2 reads YYNGEE. The CDR3 here is CASSTEAGERDTQYF. The CDR3 DNA sequence: TGTGCCAGCAGCACCGAGGCGGGAGAGAGGGATACGCAGTATTTT.

The rearrangement joins TRBV3-1 (or the pseudogene TRBV3-2) to TRBJ2-5; D is ambiguous. V was cut by 4 bases and J by 2 bases, with 8 bases left in between. There are 13 residues in the CDR3. CDR1 LGHDT and CDR2 YNNKEL come from the germline V gene (reference sequence). The CDR3 reads CASSPYRQETQYF. As DNA, the CDR3 is TGTGCCAGCAGCCCTTACCGGCAAGAGACCCAGTACTTC.

The rearrangement links TRBV19 to TRBJ2-1, with a possible D match to TRBD2 (6 bases). CDR3 length: 15 residues. CDR1 LNHDA and CDR2 SQIVND come from the germline V gene (reference sequence). Deletions cut 4 bases from V and 3 bases from J, with 13 bases between. The DNA for the CDR3 is TGTGCCAGTAGTAGACTAACTAGCCGCTACAATGAGCAGTTCTTC. It translates to CASSRLTSRYNEQFF.

The chain has TRBV28 and TRBJ2-7; 15 bases agree with TRBD2. The ends lost 6 bases at V and 6 bases at J; junction bases unmatched: 6. Germline CDR1 and CDR2: MDHEN and SYDVKM. The CDR3 extends over 15 amino acids. CDR3 protein: CASSPGLAGGSEQYF. The CDR3 DNA sequence: TGTGCCAGCAGCCCGGGACTAGCGGGAGGTTCCGAGCAGTACTTC.

The sample holds a few counts of this clone. This chain connects TRBV5-6 to TRBJ2-5; tentatively, D is TRBD1 (6 bases). The CDR3 length is 13 residues. Germline V lookup: CDR1 SGHDT, CDR2 YYEEEE. V was trimmed by 4 bases and J by 7 bases, leaving 14 bases between them. CDR3 amino acids: CASSTGLMGTQYF. In DNA, the CDR3 is TGTGCCAGCAGCACAGGGTTGATGGGGACCCAGTACTTC.

This chain joins TRBV2 and TRBJ2-1; 12 nucleotides line up with TRBD2. V dropped 6 bases and J dropped 8; count of bases not matched to a gene: 8. Germline V CDR1 and CDR2: SNHLY, FYNNEI. There are 15 residues in the CDR3. CDR3 coding DNA: TGTGCCAGCAGCTTAGCGGGACTAGCGGGCGATGAGCAGTTCTTC. It encodes CASSLAGLAGDEQFF.

The chain joins TRBV15 to TRBJ2-2; the match to TRBD1 covers 9 bases. This CDR3 comprises 18 residues. The germline CDR1 and CDR2 sequences are LNHNV and YYDKDF (reference sequence). V was pared by 0 bases and J by 8 bases, with 13 bases of the junction left unmatched. CDR3 amino acids: CATSRDGGTGRMEGELFF. DNA for the CDR3: TGTGCCACCAGCAGAGATGGGGGGACAGGGAGGATGGAAGGGGAGCTGTTTTTT.

V usage is TRBV7-9 and J usage is TRBJ2-3, with 7 bases fitting TRBD1. This CDR3 is built from 15 residues. Germline CDR1 and CDR2: SEHNR and FQNEAQ (reference sequence). V was clipped by 5 bases and J by 2 bases; unmatched bases: 7. CDR3 protein: CASSRRQGSTDTQYF. The CDR3 bases are TGTGCCAGCAGCCGACGACAGGGTTCCACAGATACGCAGTATTTT.

V and J are TRBV10-3 and TRBJ1-2; 8 positions match TRBD1. V trimming: 3 bases; J trimming: 6 bases; junction bases outside the gene matches: 6. The germline V gene encodes CDR1 ENHRY and CDR2 SYGVKD. The CDR3 is made up of 14 amino acids. Here the CDR3 reads CAISDAGTGDGYTF. The CDR3 DNA reads TGTGCCATCAGTGATGCCGGGACAGGAGATGGCTACACCTTC.

The V gene is TRBV19, the J gene TRBJ2-1; 8 bases agree with TRBD1. The ends lost 4 bases at V and 4 bases at J; junction bases unmatched: 6. Germline V lookup: CDR1 LNHDA, CDR2 SQIVND (reference sequence). This CDR3 has 15 residues. The CDR3 reads CASSNTGGAYNEQFF. The CDR3 bases are TGTGCCAGTAGTAACACAGGGGGTGCGTACAATGAGCAGTTCTTC. Full variable domain (rest looked up from reference TRBV19 and TRBJ2-1): DGGITQSPKYLFRKEGQNVTLSCEQNLNHDAMYWYRQDPGQGLRLIYYSQIVNDFQKGDIAEGYSVSREKKESFPLTVTSAQKNPTAFYLCASSNTGGAYNEQFFGPGTRLTVL.

This sequence joins TRBV5-1 and TRBJ2-5, with D perhaps matching TRBD1 (6 bases). Per the germline V gene, CDR1 is SGHRS and CDR2 is YFSETQ. The V end was cut by 2 bases, the J end by 2 bases, with 19 bases between. This CDR3 contains 17 residues. The CDR3 is CASSFSTRGTGQETQYF. The CDR3 DNA sequence: TGCGCCAGCAGCTTTAGTACCAGGGGCACCGGGCAAGAGACCCAGTACTTC.

The J gene is TRBJ2-5, the V gene TRBV7-6, with 9 bases fitting TRBD2. The CDR3 runs to 16 residues. The V gene's germline CDR1 is SGHVS and CDR2 FNYEAQ. V lost 1 base to trimming and J lost 2 bases; unmatched junction nucleotides: 5. The CDR3: CASSLDLAGLQETQYF. Here the CDR3 DNA reads TGTGCCAGCAGCTTAGATCTAGCGGGATTACAAGAGACCCAGTACTTC.

V and J are TRBV7-3 and TRBJ1-2; D gene uncertain. Trimming removed 2 bases from V and 1 base from J, with 5 bases in between. CDR1 and CDR2 (germline): SGHTA, FQGTGA. The CDR3 consists of 13 residues. DNA for the CDR3: TGTGCCAGCAGCTTACCTAATAACTATGGCTACACCTTC. Translated, it gives CASSLPNNYGYTF.